Following are 17 T cell receptor beta chains from one sample sequenced in a study of CD8 T cells in Susac syndrome. Random hexamers served to reverse transcribe roughly 0.5 to 1 ug RNA. TCRdb re-analysed the immunoSEQ multiplex PCR reads in MiXCR, keeping a single row per CDR3 protein. This table has about 80,000 distinct CDR3 sequences, around 94% appearing once. Sequenced input: CD8+ T cells from PBMCs. These receptor sequences come from a human donor in good health.

The CDR3 DNA reads as TGTGCCAGCAGTCCGCTGGGACAGGGGGAAGAGACCCAGTACTTC. This codes for CASSPLGQGEETQYF. The chain has TRBV5-6 and TRBJ2-5; 11 nucleotides match TRBD1. The CDR3 runs 15 residues. Germline loops: CDR1 SGHDT, CDR2 YYEEEE. V lost 5 bases, J lost 3 bases, and 6 bases stayed unmatched.

Comments on this clonotype: Relative to the germline gene, one junction end is altered; a read error may explain this. The chain recombines TRBV20-1 with TRBJ2-2; 7 bases are a match to TRBD1. CDR1 and CDR2 (germline): DFQATT, SNEGSKA (reference sequence). The CDR3 has 14 amino acids. The CDR3 loop is CSAGDRVYTGELFF. The DNA for the CDR3 is TGCAGTGCTGGAGACAGGGTGTACACCGGGGAGCTGTTTTTT.

The chain has TRBV19 and TRBJ2-5; possibly TRBD1 or TRBD2 for D (5 bases each). The germline V and J ends were trimmed by 6 bases and 4 bases, with 15 bases remaining between them. The CDR3 sequence is 14 residues long. CDR1 and CDR2 from the germline V gene are LNHDA and SQIVND (reference sequence). The CDR3 here is CASRSEPGTETQYF. In DNA form, the CDR3 reads TGTGCCAGTAGAAGTGAGCCAGGGACAGAGACCCAGTACTTC.

This clonotype was counted once. The gene calls are TRBV15 and TRBJ2-5; 7 nucleotides agree with TRBD2. CDR3 length: 14 residues. CDR1 LNHNV and CDR2 YYDKDF come from the germline V gene (reference sequence). V was clipped by 1 base and J by 5 bases; unmatched bases: 4. DNA for the CDR3: TGTGCCACCAGCAGAGTCTTCGGGGGGGAGACCCAGTACTTC. This encodes CATSRVFGGETQYF.

J is TRBJ2-2 and V is TRBV27; TRBD1 matches at 8 bases. V gave up 5 bases and J gave up 0 bases; unmatched junction bases: 8. Per the germline V gene, CDR1 is MNHEY and CDR2 is SMNVEV (reference sequence). CDR3 length: 17 amino acids. The CDR3: CASSPVSGQANTGELFF. The DNA for the CDR3 is TGTGCCAGCAGTCCAGTATCGGGACAGGCGAACACCGGGGAGCTGTTTTTT.

The V gene is TRBV30, the J gene TRBJ2-1; 7 nucleotides match TRBD2. CDR1 is GTSNPN and CDR2 is SVGIG in the germline V gene (reference sequence). The CDR3 totals 14 residues. Trimming cost V 0 bases and J 12 bases; bases outside gene matches: 11. The CDR3 is CAWSVGGNYEAQFF. The CDR3, as DNA: TGTGCCTGGAGTGTCGGGGGGAACTACGAGGCGCAGTTCTTC.

This clonotype showed up just once. The chain joins TRBV15 to TRBJ2-7, with D perhaps matching TRBD1 (6 bases). Germline CDR1 is LNHNV and CDR2 is YYDKDF (reference sequence). The ends were cut back, 0 bases at V and 3 bases at J, with 15 bases in the middle. The CDR3 length is 16 residues. The chain's CDR3 is CATSRDPDSGVYEQYF. The DNA for the CDR3 is TGTGCCACCAGCAGAGATCCGGACAGTGGGGTCTACGAGCAGTACTTC. Supplemented by reference TRBV15 and TRBJ2-7, the full variable domain reads DAMVIQNPRYQVTQFGKPVTLSCSQTLNHNVMYWYQQKSSQAPKLLFHYYDKDFNNEADTPDNFQSRRPNTSFCFLDIRSPGLGDTAMYLCATSRDPDSGVYEQYFGPGTRLTVT.

This chain links TRBV20-1 with TRBJ1-4; the D gene is possibly TRBD1 (6 bases). Germline assignment: CDR1 DFQATT and CDR2 SNEGSKA (reference sequence). The V gene lost 5 bases and the J gene lost 8 bases, with 18 bases spanning the gap. This CDR3 contains 14 residues. This CDR3 is CSADGGRPSEKLFF. CDR3 in DNA: TGCAGTGCTGACGGGGGCCGCCCGTCCGAAAAACTGTTTTTT.

The chain employs TRBV27 and TRBJ2-1, with TRBD1 matching over 7 bases. V lost 5 bases, J lost 1 base, and 5 bases stayed unmatched. The CDR3 has 15 residues. Germline CDR1 and CDR2: MNHEY and SMNVEV (reference sequence). CDR3 nucleotides: TGTGCCAGCAGTCCGCCGACAGGGTCCTACAATGAGCAGTTCTTC. Translation: CASSPPTGSYNEQFF.

The chain has TRBV27 and TRBJ1-2; no firm D call. Per the germline V gene, CDR1 is MNHEY and CDR2 is SMNVEV (reference sequence). Trimming left V 2 bases short and J 2 bases short, with 12 bases between. CDR3 length: 15 residues. The DNA for the CDR3 is TGTGCCAGCAGTTTAGCGAAAGGGCCAAACTATGGCTACACCTTC. Its translation: CASSLAKGPNYGYTF.

The chain recombines TRBV5-6 with TRBJ1-2, with D hard to call. Trimming cost V 0 bases and J 3 bases, with 6 bases left between them. The CDR3 runs to 13 residues. The V gene's germline CDR1 is SGHDT and CDR2 YYEEEE. This chain's CDR3 is CASSLESDYGYTF. The CDR3 DNA reads TGTGCCAGCAGCTTGGAAAGTGACTATGGCTACACCTTC.

The rearrangement joins TRBV10-3 to TRBJ2-7, with 10 bases lining up with TRBD1. The CDR3 consists of 14 residues. Trimming removed 6 bases from V and 3 bases from J; junction bases left unmatched: 5. Germline V lookup: CDR1 ENHRY, CDR2 SYGVKD. CDR3 in DNA: TGTGCCATCAGGACAGGGGGCGAGATCTACGAGCAGTACTTC. This codes for CAIRTGGEIYEQYF.

The chain joins TRBV4-1 to TRBJ1-1, with D perhaps matching TRBD1 (5 bases). V lost 1 base to trimming and J lost 4 bases, with 19 bases between them. Germline-derived CDR1 and CDR2 are MGHRA and YSYEKL. The CDR3 totals 17 residues. This chain's CDR3 is CASSQVRRLGAGTEAFF. CDR3 DNA sequence: TGCGCCAGCAGCCAAGTTCGACGCCTTGGGGCGGGCACTGAAGCTTTCTTT.

The chain couples TRBV14 to TRBJ2-1; the D is unclear. Trimming cost V 3 bases and J 0 bases, with 6 bases left between them. CDR1 is SGHDN and CDR2 is FVKESK in the germline V gene. This CDR3 contains 14 residues. The CDR3 spells CASSHHSSYNEQFF. The CDR3, as DNA: TGTGCCAGCAGCCATCACAGCTCCTACAATGAGCAGTTCTTC.

This CDR3 is CASRDRVSTDTQYF. CDR3 bases: TGTGCCAGCCGGGACAGGGTGAGCACAGATACGCAGTATTTT. The chain recombines TRBV28 with TRBJ2-3; TRBD1 agrees at 9 bases. There are 14 residues in the CDR3. Germline CDR1 MDHEN, CDR2 SYDVKM. V shed 8 bases and J 0 bases; nucleotides not matched to a gene: 3.

This chain links TRBV20-1 with TRBJ1-5; D is uncertain. The CDR3 extends over 16 amino acids. CDR1 and CDR2 (germline): DFQATT, SNEGSKA (reference sequence). Trimming shortened V by 3 bases and J by 4 bases, and 19 bases separated the two germline ends. The CDR3, as DNA: TGCAGTGCTAGCCATTTCTTGGTGGGTTCTAATCAGCCCCAGCATTTT. Translating gives CSASHFLVGSNQPQHF.

The chain carries TRBV5-6 and TRBJ2-7; perhaps TRBD1 as D (6 bases). Germline V lookup: CDR1 SGHDT, CDR2 YYEEEE. V lost 5 bases, J lost 7 bases, and 13 bases lay in between. CDR3 size: 12 residues. The CDR3 DNA reads as TGTGCCAGCAGTTACAGGGTCTATGAGCAGTACTTC. It is translated as CASSYRVYEQYF.